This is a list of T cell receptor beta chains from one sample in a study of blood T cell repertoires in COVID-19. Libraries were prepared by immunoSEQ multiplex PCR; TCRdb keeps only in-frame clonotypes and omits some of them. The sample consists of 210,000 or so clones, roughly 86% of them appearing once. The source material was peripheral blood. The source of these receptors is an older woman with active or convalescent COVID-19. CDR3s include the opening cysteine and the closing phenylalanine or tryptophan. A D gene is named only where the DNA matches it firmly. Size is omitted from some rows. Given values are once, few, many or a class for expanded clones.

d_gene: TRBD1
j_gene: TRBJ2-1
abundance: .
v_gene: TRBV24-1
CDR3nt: TGTGCCACCAGTGATGGGGACAGTTACAATGAGCAGTTCTTC
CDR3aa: CATSDGDSYNEQFF

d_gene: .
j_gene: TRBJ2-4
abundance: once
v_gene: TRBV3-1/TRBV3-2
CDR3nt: TGTGCCAGCAGCCAAGTATCCGGGGCCAAAAACATTCAGTACTTC
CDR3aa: CASSQVSGAKNIQYF

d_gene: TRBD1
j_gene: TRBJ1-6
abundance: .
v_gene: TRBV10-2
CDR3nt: TGCGCCAGCAAAGTCACAGGGGGCAATTCACCCCTCCACTTT
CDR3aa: CASKVTGGNSPLHF

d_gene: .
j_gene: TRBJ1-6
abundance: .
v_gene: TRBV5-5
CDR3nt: TGTGCCAGCAGCTCTATAGGGGTTGTTAATTCACCCCTCCACTTT
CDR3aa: CASSSIGVVNSPLHF

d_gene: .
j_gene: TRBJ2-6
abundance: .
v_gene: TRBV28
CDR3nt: TGTGCCAGCGCCGCGCCGGGGGTTCCCCTCTCTGGGGCCAACGTCCTGACTTTC
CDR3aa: CASAAPGVPLSGANVLTF

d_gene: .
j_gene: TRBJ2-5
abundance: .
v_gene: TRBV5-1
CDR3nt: TGCGCCAGCAGCTTGGTGGCTCAAGAGACCCAGTACTTC
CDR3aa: CASSLVAQETQYF

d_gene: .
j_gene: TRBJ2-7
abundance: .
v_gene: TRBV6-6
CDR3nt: TGTGCCAGCACCCCGGAGGGTTCCTCCTTGAAGCAGTACTTC
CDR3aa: CASTPEGSSLKQYF

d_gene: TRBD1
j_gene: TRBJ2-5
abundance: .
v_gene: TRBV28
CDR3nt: TGTGCCAGCAGTTTTCAGGGGGCTGCGACCCAGTACTTC
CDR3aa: CASSFQGAATQYF

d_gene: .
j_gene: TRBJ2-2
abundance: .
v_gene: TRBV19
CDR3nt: TGTGCCAGTAGTTCTTGGACTGATTACACCGGGGAGCTGTTTTTT
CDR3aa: CASSSWTDYTGELFF

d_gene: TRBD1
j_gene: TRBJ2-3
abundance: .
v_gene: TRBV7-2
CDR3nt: TGTGCCAGCAGCCGTACAGACAGGGGGCGACTGAGGGATACGCAGTATTTT
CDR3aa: CASSRTDRGRLRDTQYF

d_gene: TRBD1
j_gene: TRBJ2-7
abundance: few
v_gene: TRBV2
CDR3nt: TGTGCCAGCGACAGGGTCGGATACGAGCAGTACTTC
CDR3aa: CASDRVGYEQYF

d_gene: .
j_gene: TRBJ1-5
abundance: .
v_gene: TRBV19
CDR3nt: TGTGCCAGTAGTATGGACGGACGGAGGAGCAATCAGCCCCAGCATTTT
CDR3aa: CASSMDGRRSNQPQHF

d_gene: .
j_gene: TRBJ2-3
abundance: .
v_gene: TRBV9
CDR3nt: TGTGCCAGCAGCTCCCCCTCGGTAGATACGCAGTATTTT
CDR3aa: CASSSPSVDTQYF

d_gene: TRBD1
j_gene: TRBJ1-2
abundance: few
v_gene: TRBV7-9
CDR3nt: TGTGCCAGCAGCCAAGGGGCCATGACAGGGGAGCATGGCTACACCTTC
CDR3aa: CASSQGAMTGEHGYTF

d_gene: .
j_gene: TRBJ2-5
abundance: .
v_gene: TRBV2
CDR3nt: TGTGCCAGCAGTGTCCAAGCGGTCCGTGGGGAGACCCAGTACTTC
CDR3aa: CASSVQAVRGETQYF

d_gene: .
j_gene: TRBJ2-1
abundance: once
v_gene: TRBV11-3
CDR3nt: TGTGCCAGCAGCTTAGATTATAGCGGAGACTCGGGTGAGCAGTTCTTC
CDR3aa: CASSLDYSGDSGEQFF

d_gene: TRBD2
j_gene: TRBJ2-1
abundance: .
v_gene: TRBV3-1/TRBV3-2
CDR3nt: TGTGCCAGCAGCCAAGGCGGGAGCTGGGGTGAGCAGTTCTTC
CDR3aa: CASSQGGSWGEQFF

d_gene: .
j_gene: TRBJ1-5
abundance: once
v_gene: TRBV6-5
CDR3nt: TGTGCCAGCAGTTACTCCCGCGCTCAGCCCCAGCATTTT
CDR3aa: CASSYSRAQPQHF

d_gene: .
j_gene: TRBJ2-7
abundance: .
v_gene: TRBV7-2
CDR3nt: TGTGCCAGCAGCTCAGGGTTTTCACCCTCCTACGAGCAGTACTTC
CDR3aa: CASSSGFSPSYEQYF

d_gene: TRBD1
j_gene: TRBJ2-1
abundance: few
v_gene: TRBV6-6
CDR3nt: TGTGCCAGCAGACCGGGACAGGTCATCAATGAGCAGTTCTTC
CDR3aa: CASRPGQVINEQFF

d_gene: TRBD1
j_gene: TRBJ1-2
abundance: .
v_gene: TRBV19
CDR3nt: TGTGCCAGTAGCCCGACAGGGGGCGGGTATGGCTACACCTTC
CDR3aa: CASSPTGGGYGYTF

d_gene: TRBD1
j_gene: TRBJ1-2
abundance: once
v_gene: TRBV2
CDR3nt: TGTGCCAGCAGAGGACAGGGAATAAGGGGCTACACCTTC
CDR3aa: CASRGQGIRGYTF

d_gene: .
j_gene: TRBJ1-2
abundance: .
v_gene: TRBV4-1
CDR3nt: TGCGCCAGCAGCCGTCTGGGGCTTAGCGGGGACAACTATGGCTACACCTTC
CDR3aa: CASSRLGLSGDNYGYTF

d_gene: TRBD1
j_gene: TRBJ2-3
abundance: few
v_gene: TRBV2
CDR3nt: TGTGCCAGCAGGACAACAGGGGTGGGCACAGATACGCAGTATTTT
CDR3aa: CASRTTGVGTDTQYF

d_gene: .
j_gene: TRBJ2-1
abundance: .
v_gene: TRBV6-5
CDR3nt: TGTGCCAGCAGCCGACAAAACCTATACAATGAGCAGTTCTTC
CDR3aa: CASSRQNLYNEQFF

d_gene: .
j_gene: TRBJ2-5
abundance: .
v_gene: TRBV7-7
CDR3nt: TGTGCTAGCAGCTCCCCCACAGGCGGGGGCGGAGAGACCCAGTACTTC
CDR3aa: CASSSPTGGGGETQYF

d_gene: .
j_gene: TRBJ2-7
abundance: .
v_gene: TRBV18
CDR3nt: TGTGCCAGCTCACCAACAACAGGTCAAACCTACGAGCAGTACTTC
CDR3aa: CASSPTTGQTYEQYF

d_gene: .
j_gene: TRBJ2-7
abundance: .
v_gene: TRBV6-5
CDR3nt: TGTGCCACCAGTTATGGGCCGGCGAGTTCCTTCGACGAGCAGTACTTC
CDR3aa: CATSYGPASSFDEQYF

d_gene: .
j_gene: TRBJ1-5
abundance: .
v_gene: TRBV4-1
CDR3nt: TGCGCCAGCAGCCCCCGGGACTTCGATCAGCCCCAGCATTTT
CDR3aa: CASSPRDFDQPQHF

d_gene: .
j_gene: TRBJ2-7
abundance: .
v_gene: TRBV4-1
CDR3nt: TGCGCCCGCTATTCAGGGACACCCTCCTACGAGCAGTACTTC
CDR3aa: CARYSGTPSYEQYF

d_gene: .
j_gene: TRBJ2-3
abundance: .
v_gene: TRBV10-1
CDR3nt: TGCGCCAGCAGTGCCAGGGACACAGATACGCAGTATTTT
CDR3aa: CASSARDTDTQYF

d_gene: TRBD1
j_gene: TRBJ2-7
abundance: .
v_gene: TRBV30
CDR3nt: TGTGCCTGGAGACAACACGGGACAGGGGGCGACGAGCAGTACTTC
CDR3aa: CAWRQHGTGGDEQYF

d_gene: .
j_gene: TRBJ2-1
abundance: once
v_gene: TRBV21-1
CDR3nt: TGTGCCAGCCGGAATGAGCAGTTCTTC
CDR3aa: CASRNEQFF

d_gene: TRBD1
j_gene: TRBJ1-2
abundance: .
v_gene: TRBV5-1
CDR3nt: TGCGCCAGCAGCACCCAAGGTCGAGGGGGCTCTGCGGGCTACACCTTC
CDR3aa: CASSTQGRGGSAGYTF

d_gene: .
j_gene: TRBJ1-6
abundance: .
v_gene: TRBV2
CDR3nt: TGTGCCAGCAGTGCTGCCAGCTATAATTCACCCCTCCACTTT
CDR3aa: CASSAASYNSPLHF

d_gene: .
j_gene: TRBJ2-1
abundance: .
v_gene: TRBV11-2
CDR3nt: TGTGCCAGCAGCTCTGGACTAAGAGCATACAATGAGCAGTTCTTC
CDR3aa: CASSSGLRAYNEQFF

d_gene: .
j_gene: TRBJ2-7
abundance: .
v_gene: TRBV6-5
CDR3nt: TGTGCCACTACGGAGGTACGAGGGAGCGCGCAGTACTTC
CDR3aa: CATTEVRGSAQYF

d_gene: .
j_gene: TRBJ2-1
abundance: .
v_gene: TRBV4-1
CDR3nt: TGCGCCAGCAGCCAGATAAGCGGTACCTACAATGAGCAGTTCTTC
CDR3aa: CASSQISGTYNEQFF

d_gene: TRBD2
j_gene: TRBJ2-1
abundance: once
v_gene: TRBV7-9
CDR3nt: TGTGCCAGCAGCTTGGGACTAGCGGGTAGCTACAATGAGCAGTTCTTC
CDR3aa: CASSLGLAGSYNEQFF

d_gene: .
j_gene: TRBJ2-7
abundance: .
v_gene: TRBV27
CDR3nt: TGTGCCAGCAGAGCCTTACAGGCCTCCTACGAGCAGTACTTC
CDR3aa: CASRALQASYEQYF

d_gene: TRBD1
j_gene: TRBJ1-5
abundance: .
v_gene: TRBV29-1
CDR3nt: TGCAGCATTCGCCGTCCGGGACAGACCAGTCATTCCAGCAATCAGCCCCAGCATTTT
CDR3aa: CSIRRPGQTSHSSNQPQHF

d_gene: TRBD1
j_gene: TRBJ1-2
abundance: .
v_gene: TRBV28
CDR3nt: TGTGCCAGCTGGGACAGACAGGGGGCTCATGGCTACACCTTC
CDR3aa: CASWDRQGAHGYTF

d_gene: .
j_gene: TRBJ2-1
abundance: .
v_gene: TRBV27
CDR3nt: TGTGCCAGCAGCCCGGGATTCAATGAGCAGTTCTTC
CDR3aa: CASSPGFNEQFF

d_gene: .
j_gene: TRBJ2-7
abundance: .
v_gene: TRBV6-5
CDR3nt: TGTGCCAGCAGTTACGGCGACGACAGACAGTACTTC
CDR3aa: CASSYGDDRQYF

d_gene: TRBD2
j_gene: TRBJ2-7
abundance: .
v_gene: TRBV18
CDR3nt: TGTGCCAGCTCACCTACTAGCGGCTTAACCTACGAGCAGTACTTC
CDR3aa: CASSPTSGLTYEQYF

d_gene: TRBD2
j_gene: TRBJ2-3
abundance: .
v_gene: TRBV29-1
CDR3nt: TGCAGCGTTGAAGGTCGGAGGGGCACTAGCGGGAGGGCAATAGATACGCAGTATTTT
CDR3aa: CSVEGRRGTSGRAIDTQYF

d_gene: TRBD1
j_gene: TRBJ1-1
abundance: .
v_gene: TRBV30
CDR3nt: TGTGCCTGGAGTAAGACAGGGCGGAACACTGAAGCTTTCTTT
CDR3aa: CAWSKTGRNTEAFF

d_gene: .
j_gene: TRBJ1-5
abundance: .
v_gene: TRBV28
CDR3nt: TGTGCCAGCACCCGACCGCCAGGACTAAATCAGCCCCAGCATTTT
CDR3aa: CASTRPPGLNQPQHF

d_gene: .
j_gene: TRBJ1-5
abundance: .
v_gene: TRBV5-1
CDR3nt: TGCGCCAGCAGCCCGGAGGGACAGCCCCAGCATTTT
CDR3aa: CASSPEGQPQHF

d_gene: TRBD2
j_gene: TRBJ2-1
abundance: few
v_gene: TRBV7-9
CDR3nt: TGTGCCAGCAGCACACGGCGGGCTAGCGGGACGTACAATGAGCAGTTCTTC
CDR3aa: CASSTRRASGTYNEQFF

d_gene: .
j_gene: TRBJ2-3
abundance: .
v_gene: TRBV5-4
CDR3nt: TGTGCCAGCAGCTCCGGGACACATAGCACAGATACGCAGTATTTT
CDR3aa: CASSSGTHSTDTQYF

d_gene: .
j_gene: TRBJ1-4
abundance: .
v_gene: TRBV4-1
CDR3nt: TGCGCCAGCAGCCAAGAACAAGGGGGACGGGGAGAAAAACTGTTTTTT
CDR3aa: CASSQEQGGRGEKLFF

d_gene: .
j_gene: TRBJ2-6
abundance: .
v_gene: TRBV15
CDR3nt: TGTGCCACCAGCAGAGATTTAAGCAGGGGGGTGGCTGGGGCCAACGTCCTGACTTTC
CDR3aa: CATSRDLSRGVAGANVLTF